The 26 T cell receptor beta chains below were found in one sample sequenced in a study of T cells expressing NK-cell markers. TCRdb re-called the 5' RACE reads and shows each CDR3 protein once, DNA omitted. The sample includes about 460,000 distinct CDR3 sequences. Material: blood T cells: a sorted CD56 or NKG2C T cell subset, CD4+ or CD8+ T cells, or bulk PBMC T cells (not recorded which). These receptors came from a woman between 50 and 59 years old in good health.

The V gene is TRBV12-3 or TRBV12-4, the J gene TRBJ2-1; lacking DNA, the TRBD2 call made by TCRdb goes unchecked. CDR3 size: 13 residues. The CDR3 loop reads CASRPGTSDEQFF.

The CDR3 protein is CASWTGRGYTF. This chain links TRBV19 with TRBJ1-2; TCRdb picks TRBD1, but there is no DNA to check that call. The CDR3 extends over 11 amino acids. CDR1 LNHDA and CDR2 SQIVND come from the germline V gene (reference sequence).

The chain carries TRBV2 and TRBJ2-7; TCRdb selects TRBD1, and the lack of DNA leaves this call unchecked. This CDR3 spans 15 amino acids. Germline loops: CDR1 SNHLY, CDR2 FYNNEI. The chain's CDR3 is CASSLRDRGLSEQYF.

This chain joins TRBV6-5 and TRBJ2-2; without DNA, the TCRdb call of TRBD1 cannot be checked. The CDR3 spans 15 residues. Germline assignment: CDR1 MNHEY and CDR2 SVGAGI. CDR3 in amino acids: CASSPATGVTGELFF.

The V call is TRBV5-1, the J call TRBJ2-7; the TCRdb call, TRBD1, lacks DNA for checking. Germline V gene lookup returns CDR1 SGHRS and CDR2 YFSETQ. The CDR3 is 15 amino acids. The chain's CDR3 is CASSKTGGGTYEQYF.

V usage is TRBV5-1 and J usage is TRBJ2-2. Germline assignment: CDR1 SGHRS and CDR2 YFSETQ. This CDR3 has 15 residues. CDR3 sequence: CASSLGIQNTGELFF.

The rearrangement joins TRBV6-5 to TRBJ2-1; TCRdb selects TRBD2, and the lack of DNA leaves this call unchecked. Germline values: CDR1 MNHEY, CDR2 SVGAGI. The CDR3 length is 15 residues. This CDR3 is CASRTSGRRYNEQFF.

The rearrangement joins TRBV10-2 to TRBJ2-1; TCRdb selects TRBD2, and the lack of DNA leaves this call unchecked. This CDR3 is 17 amino acids long. CDR1 is WSHSY, CDR2 SAAADI, per germline. CDR3 residues: CASSESMERVLYNEQFF.

The chain couples TRBV29-1 to TRBJ2-2; the D call of TRBD1 rests on TCRdb alone, since no DNA is present to check it. From germline, CDR1 is SQVTM and CDR2 ANQGSEA. This CDR3 is built from 16 residues. Here the CDR3 reads CSVYFSGQGGTGELFF.

This chain uses TRBV5-1 with TRBJ2-1; absent DNA, TCRdb's TRBD1 call cannot be checked. This CDR3 comprises 17 residues. Germline loops: CDR1 SGHRS, CDR2 YFSETQ. This CDR3 is CASSLDRGPGTVEEQFF.

The chain employs TRBV9 and TRBJ2-3; with no DNA, the TCRdb D assignment of TRBD2 cannot be verified. Germline-derived CDR1 and CDR2 are SGDLS and YYNGEE. CDR3 length equals 16 residues. This chain's CDR3 is CASSVGTNLMIGTQYF.

The rearrangement uses TRBV5-1 and TRBJ1-2. This CDR3 is built from 14 residues. Germline assignment: CDR1 SGHRS and CDR2 YFSETQ. The CDR3: CASSPDGLNYGYTF.

The gene calls are TRBV6-5 and TRBJ2-3; the D call of TRBD2 rests on TCRdb alone, since no DNA is present to check it. Germline V gene data show CDR1 as MNHEY and CDR2 as SVGAGI. The CDR3 is 16 amino acids. CDR3 protein: CASSIAGGILTDTQYF.

The CDR3 region is CASSQAGTSGAAHSTDTQYF. The chain uses TRBV4-1 and TRBJ2-3; TCRdb's assignment of TRBD2 cannot be checked, as there is no DNA. The CDR3 has 20 amino acids. The germline V gene encodes CDR1 MGHRA and CDR2 YSYEKL.

V is TRBV7-6 and J is TRBJ2-2; TCRdb lists TRBD2, though no DNA is available to test this call. The CDR3 contains 16 residues. Germline loops: CDR1 SGHVS, CDR2 FNYEAQ. The CDR3 loop is CASSLAGRSNTGELFF. Complete variable domain (other parts from reference TRBV7-6 and TRBJ2-2): GAGVSQSPRYKVTKRGQDVALRCDPISGHVSLYWYRQALGQGPEFLTYFNYEAQQDKSGLPNDRFSAERPEGSISTLTIQRTEQRDSAMYRCASSLAGRSNTGELFFGEGSRLTVL.

The chain employs TRBV7-2 and TRBJ2-2. Germline loops: CDR1 SGHTA, CDR2 FQGNSA. The CDR3 runs 14 residues. The CDR3 reads CASSLAQGVGELFF. The full variable domain, with the rest looked up from reference TRBV7-2 and TRBJ2-2, is GAGVSQSPSNKVTEKGKDVELRCDPISGHTALYWYRQSLGQGLEFLIYFQGNSAPDKSGLPSDRFSAERTGGSVSTLTIQRTQQEDSAVYLCASSLAQGVGELFFGEGSRLTVL.

The chain's CDR3 is CASRASEKLDGYTF. The chain uses TRBV5-1 and TRBJ1-2. This CDR3 spans 14 amino acids. From germline, CDR1 is SGHRS and CDR2 YFSETQ.

The chain is built from TRBV19 and TRBJ1-5. Germline V gives CDR1 LNHDA, CDR2 SQIVND (reference sequence). There are 13 residues in the CDR3. The CDR3 protein is CASGEQARQPQHF. Combining the CDR3 with reference TRBV19 and TRBJ1-5 gives the whole variable domain DGGITQSPKYLFRKEGQNVTLSCEQNLNHDAMYWYRQDPGQGLRLIYYSQIVNDFQKGDIAEGYSVSREKKESFPLTVTSAQKNPTAFYLCASGEQARQPQHFGDGTRLSIL.

The chain uses TRBV20-1 and TRBJ1-2; TCRdb names TRBD1, which stays unverified in the absence of DNA. Looked up from germline, CDR1 is DFQATT and CDR2 is SNEGSKA (reference sequence). This CDR3 region has 15 residues. The chain's CDR3 is CSASGTGSAFGSYTF.

The chain uses TRBV6-6 and TRBJ2-1; TCRdb names TRBD2, which stays unverified in the absence of DNA. This CDR3 is 15 amino acids long. Germline assignment: CDR1 MNHNY and CDR2 SVGAGI (reference sequence). The CDR3 loop reads CASSRTSGSVDEQFF.

The gene calls are TRBV5-1 and TRBJ2-5; the D call of TRBD2 rests on TCRdb alone, since no DNA is present to check it. This CDR3 has 15 amino acids. Germline loops: CDR1 SGHRS, CDR2 YFSETQ. CDR3 loop: CASSWNTSDEETQYF. Full variable domain (missing parts from reference TRBV5-1 and TRBJ2-5): KAGVTQTPRYLIKTRGQQVTLSCSPISGHRSVSWYQQTPGQGLQFLFEYFSETQRNKGNFPGRFSGRQFSNSRSEMNVSTLELGDSALYLCASSWNTSDEETQYFGPGTRLLVL.

V gene TRBV24-1 combines with J gene TRBJ2-1; TCRdb calls TRBD2, which cannot be checked without DNA. Germline V gives CDR1 KGHDR, CDR2 SFDVKD. The CDR3 totals 15 residues. CDR3 in amino acids: CATSDLQMAGGRQFF.

The V gene is TRBV5-1, the J gene TRBJ2-7; TCRdb's assignment of TRBD2 cannot be checked, as there is no DNA. Germline V gene lookup returns CDR1 SGHRS and CDR2 YFSETQ. This CDR3 is built from 15 residues. The CDR3 spells CASSLVTSGNYEQYF.

This rearrangement joins TRBV5-1 to TRBJ2-7; without DNA, the TCRdb call of TRBD2 cannot be checked. CDR1 is SGHRS, CDR2 YFSETQ, per germline. There are 14 residues in the CDR3. The CDR3 loop reads CASRPTSGTYEQYF.

The chain uses TRBV19 and TRBJ1-5; TCRdb selects TRBD1, and the lack of DNA leaves this call unchecked. The V gene's germline CDR1 is LNHDA and CDR2 SQIVND (reference sequence). This CDR3 spans 18 amino acids. CDR3 amino acids: CASSIQGMAAFGNQPQHF. The full variable domain, with the rest looked up from reference TRBV19 and TRBJ1-5, is DGGITQSPKYLFRKEGQNVTLSCEQNLNHDAMYWYRQDPGQGLRLIYYSQIVNDFQKGDIAEGYSVSREKKESFPLTVTSAQKNPTAFYLCASSIQGMAAFGNQPQHFGDGTRLSIL.

CDR3: CSVGPGQGKGYTF. The rearrangement uses TRBV29-1 and TRBJ1-2; TCRdb picks TRBD1, but there is no DNA to check that call. The length of the CDR3 is 13 residues. Looked up from germline, CDR1 is SQVTM and CDR2 is ANQGSEA. Full variable domain (remainder filled in from reference TRBV29-1 and TRBJ1-2): SAVISQKPSRDICQRGTSLTIQCQVDSQVTMMFWYRQQPGQSLTLIATANQGSEATYESGFVIDKFPISRPNLTFSTLTVSNMSPEDSSIYLCSVGPGQGKGYTFGSGTRLTVV.